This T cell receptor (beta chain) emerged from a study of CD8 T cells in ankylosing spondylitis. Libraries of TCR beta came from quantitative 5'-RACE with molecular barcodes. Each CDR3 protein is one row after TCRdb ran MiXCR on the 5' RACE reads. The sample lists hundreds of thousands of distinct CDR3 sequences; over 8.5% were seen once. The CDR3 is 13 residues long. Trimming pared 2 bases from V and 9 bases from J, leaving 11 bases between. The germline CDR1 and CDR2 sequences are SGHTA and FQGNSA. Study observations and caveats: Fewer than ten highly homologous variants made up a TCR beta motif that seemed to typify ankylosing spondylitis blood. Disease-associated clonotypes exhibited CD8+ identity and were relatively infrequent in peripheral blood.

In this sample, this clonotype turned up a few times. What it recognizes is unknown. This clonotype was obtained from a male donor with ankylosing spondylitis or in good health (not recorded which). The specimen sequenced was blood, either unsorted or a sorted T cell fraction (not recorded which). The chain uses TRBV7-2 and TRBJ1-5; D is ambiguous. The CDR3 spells CASSLSGSAPQHF. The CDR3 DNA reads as TGTGCCAGCAGCTTATCGGGGAGCGCGCCCCAGCATTTT.